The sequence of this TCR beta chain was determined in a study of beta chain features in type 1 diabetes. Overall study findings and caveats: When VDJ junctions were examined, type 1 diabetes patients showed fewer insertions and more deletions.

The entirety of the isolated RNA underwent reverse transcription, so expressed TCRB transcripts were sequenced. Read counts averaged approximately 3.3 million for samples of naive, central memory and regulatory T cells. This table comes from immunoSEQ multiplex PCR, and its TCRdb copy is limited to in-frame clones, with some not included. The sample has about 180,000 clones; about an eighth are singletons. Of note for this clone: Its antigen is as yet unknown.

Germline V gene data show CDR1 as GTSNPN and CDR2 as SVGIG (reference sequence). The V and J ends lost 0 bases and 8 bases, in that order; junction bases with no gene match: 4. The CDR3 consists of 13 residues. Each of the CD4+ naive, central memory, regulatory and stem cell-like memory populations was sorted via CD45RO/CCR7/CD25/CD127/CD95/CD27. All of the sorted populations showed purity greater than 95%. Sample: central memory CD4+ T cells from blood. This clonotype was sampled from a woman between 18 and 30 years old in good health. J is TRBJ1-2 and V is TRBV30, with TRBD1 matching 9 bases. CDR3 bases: TGTGCCTGGAGTGTACAGACAGGGGGAGGCTACACCTTC. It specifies CAWSVQTGGGYTF.